These 4 T cell receptor beta chains were sequenced from one sample in a study of cytomegalovirus exposure and HLA in healthy donors. The PCR ran on 60 Vbeta and 13 Jbeta primers. Profiling relied on immunoSEQ multiplex PCR, and the TCRdb table lists in-frame clones only, not all of them. This sample's clone table lists about 33,000 clones. Sequencing input: PBMCs. The receptor source for this set is a woman in her 40s in good health and CMV-seropositive.

J is TRBJ2-2 and V is TRBV13; possibly TRBD2 for D (6 bases). CDR1 and CDR2 from the germline V gene are PRHDT and FYEKMQ (reference sequence). The CDR3 loop spans 15 amino acids. Trimming removed 5 bases at V and 5 bases at J, with 15 bases between. The CDR3 bases are TGTGCCAGCAGCGGGGGTCTAGCGATAACCGGGGAGCTGTTTTTT. It codes for CASSGGLAITGELFF.

This chain joins TRBV14 and TRBJ2-3, with 12 bases fitting TRBD2. V lost 2 bases, J lost 4 bases, and 7 bases stayed unmatched. CDR1 and CDR2 (germline): SGHDN, FVKESK. The CDR3 loop spans 17 amino acids. CDR3 amino acids: CASSQFGLAGWADTQYF. CDR3 coding DNA: TGTGCCAGCAGCCAATTTGGACTAGCGGGATGGGCAGATACGCAGTATTTT.

A remark on this clone: The junction differs from germline at one of its ends, possibly a read error. The same CDR3 can be traced to other DNA sequences in this sample. The chain links TRBV6-5 to TRBJ1-4; D is uncertain. The CDR3 is made up of 16 amino acids. CDR1 and CDR2 (germline): MNHEY, SVGAGI. Written as DNA, the CDR3 is TGTGCCAGCAGCTACTCGTTGGCAGCAACTAATGAAAAACTGTTTTTT. The encoded protein is CASSYSLAATNEKLFF.

This chain links TRBV10-3 with TRBJ2-1, with D tentatively TRBD1 (5 bases). CDR1 is ENHRY, CDR2 SYGVKD, per germline. The ends were cut back, 8 bases at V and 7 bases at J, with 15 bases in the middle. The CDR3 totals 13 residues. CDR3 sequence reads: CAIQGVSLNEQFF. CDR3 bases: TGTGCCATCCAAGGGGTGAGCCTGAATGAGCAGTTCTTC.